A single sample gave rise to the 5 T cell receptor beta chains below, sequenced in a study of cytomegalovirus exposure and HLA in healthy donors. The PCR used 60 Vbeta and 13 Jbeta primers. Method: immunoSEQ multiplex PCR; TCRdb's copy keeps in-frame clones and lacks some. Of roughly 140,000 clones in the sample, approximately 68% were seen once. Sequencing was performed on PBMCs. These receptors were obtained from a man aged 55 to 70 in good health and CMV-seronegative.

This chain connects TRBV9 to TRBJ2-3, with 12 bases fitting TRBD2. The CDR3 sequence is 16 residues long. Germline values: CDR1 SGDLS, CDR2 YYNGEE. V was pared by 3 bases and J by 4 bases, with 6 bases of the junction left unmatched. CDR3 in DNA: TGTGCCAGCAGCGCGACTAGCGGGAGTTTCTCAGATACGCAGTATTTT. As protein: CASSATSGSFSDTQYF.

V and J are TRBV5-1 and TRBJ2-3, with D possibly matching TRBD2 (6 bases). The germline V gene has CDR1 SGHRS and CDR2 YFSETQ. The V end was cut by 0 bases, the J end by 5 bases, with 10 bases between. This CDR3 region has 14 residues. CDR3 bases: TGCGCCAGCAGCTTGGCCGGGAGCGGAGATACGCAGTATTTT. It codes for CASSLAGSGDTQYF.

The chain is built from TRBV6-5 and TRBJ2-2; possible D gene TRBD1, 5 bases. Germline loops: CDR1 MNHEY, CDR2 SVGAGI. CDR3 length: 14 amino acids. V was shortened by 8 bases and J by 4 bases, with 14 bases between the two germline ends. CDR3 DNA sequence: TGTGCCAGCCGAAGACAGACCCGCACCGGGGAGCTGTTTTTT. It specifies CASRRQTRTGELFF.

The chain links TRBV9 to TRBJ2-7, with 12 bases identical to TRBD1. The CDR3 spans 15 residues. Germline trimming cut 3 bases from V and 2 bases from J; bases unmatched to any gene: 3. Germline V gives CDR1 SGDLS, CDR2 YYNGEE. CDR3 bases: TGTGCCAGCAGCGGCCGGGACAGGGGGCCCTACGAGCAGTACTTC. Its protein is CASSGRDRGPYEQYF.

V gene TRBV19 combines with J gene TRBJ2-7; 13 bases map to TRBD2. Germline CDR1 is LNHDA and CDR2 is SQIVND (reference sequence). CDR3 length equals 15 residues. After removal of 4 bases from V and 3 bases from J, the junction contained 3 bases not matched to a gene. The CDR3 sequence: CASSSGTSGNYEQYF. CDR3 DNA sequence: TGTGCCAGTAGTAGCGGGACTAGCGGGAACTACGAGCAGTACTTC.